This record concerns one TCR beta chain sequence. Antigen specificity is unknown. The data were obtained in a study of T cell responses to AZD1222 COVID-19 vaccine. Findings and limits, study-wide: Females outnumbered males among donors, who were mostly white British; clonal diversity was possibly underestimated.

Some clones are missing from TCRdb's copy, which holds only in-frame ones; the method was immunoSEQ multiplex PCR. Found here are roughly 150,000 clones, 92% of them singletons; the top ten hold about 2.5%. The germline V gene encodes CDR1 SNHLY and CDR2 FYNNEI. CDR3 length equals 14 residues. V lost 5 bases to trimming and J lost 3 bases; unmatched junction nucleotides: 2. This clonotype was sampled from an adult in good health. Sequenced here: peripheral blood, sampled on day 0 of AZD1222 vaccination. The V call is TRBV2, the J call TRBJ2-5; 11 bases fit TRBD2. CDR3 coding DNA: TGTGCCAGCAGTACTAGCGGGGGTGAAGAGACCCAGTACTTC. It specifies CASSTSGGEETQYF.